What follows are 3 T cell receptor beta chains derived from one specimen sequenced in a study of shared clonotypes between healthy human individuals (dated by TCRdb to 2020 to 2021). CD8 naive samples were obtained by positive selection for CCR7 among CD45RO-negative cells, yielding a CD45RA+CCR7+ population from which TemRA cells were excluded. Library construction relied on the immunoSEQ multiplex PCR assay. TCRdb's version of the immuneACCESS table is confined to in-frame rearrangements and falls short of the full clone set. An unresolved V gene accounts for under half of the shortfall where checked; the remainder is of unknown origin. A total of around 2.1 million clones appear in this sample, more than 85% of them only once. The ten largest clonotypes hold 1.7% of the sample. The source material was naive CD8+ T cells from PBMCs. The cell subset or site label of this sample denotes: CD45RA+CCR7+. All receptors come from a man aged 18 to 35 in good health. Some clones in this sample may be carry-over from other donors' samples.

The chain recombines TRBV27 with TRBJ2-7; no clear D gene. Germline lookup yields CDR1 MNHEY and CDR2 SMNVEV (reference sequence). V gave up 0 bases and J gave up 0 bases, with 9 bases separating them. The CDR3 contains 15 residues. CDR3: CASSLSNGRSYEQYF. The DNA of the CDR3 is TGTGCCAGCAGTTTATCCAATGGACGCTCCTACGAGCAGTACTTC.

This clone was counted once. Other DNA sequences in the same sample also yield this CDR3. This chain uses TRBV29-1 with TRBJ2-7; possibly TRBD1 for D (6 bases). CDR1 and CDR2 (germline): SQVTM, ANQGSEA. V was cut by 2 bases and J by 4 bases, with 12 bases left in between. CDR3 size: 13 residues. The CDR3 sequence is CSVETGLSYEQYF. CDR3 in DNA: TGCAGCGTTGAAACAGGGTTATCGTACGAGCAGTACTTC.

CDR3 nucleotide sequence: TGTGCCAGCAGTCCTATAGGGACAGAACAAGAGACCCAGTACTTC. It encodes CASSPIGTEQETQYF. The chain links TRBV27 to TRBJ2-5; TRBD1 matches at 7 bases. Germline V CDR1 and CDR2: MNHEY, SMNVEV (reference sequence). With 5 bases clipped from V and 2 bases from J, the junction kept 8 bases outside the gene matches. The CDR3 contains 15 residues.